This section outlines one TCR beta chain sequence together with its context. TCRdb keeps only in-frame clones here, not all; method: immunoSEQ multiplex PCR. This table has roughly 30,000 clones, about two thirds appearing once. The data are from a study of blood T cell repertoires in COVID-19. The germline CDR1 and CDR2 sequences are GTSNPN and SVGIG (reference sequence). The CDR3 totals 14 residues. Trimming took 6 bases from V and 2 from J, leaving 16 bases between them. The sequencing input was peripheral blood. This receptor was identified in a boy under 10 years old with active or convalescent COVID-19. The J gene is TRBJ1-1, the V gene TRBV30; D may be TRBD1 (5 bases). CDR3 nucleotide sequence: TGTGCCTGCCTTGTCGGGGGGGTTAACACTGAAGCTTTCTTT. Encoded protein: CACLVGGVNTEAFF.